This T cell receptor beta chain was sequenced for a study of cytomegalovirus exposure and HLA in healthy donors. From germline, CDR1 is WSHSY and CDR2 SAAADI. This CDR3 contains 14 residues. V was pared by 3 bases and J by 7 bases, with 16 bases between. A multiplex PCR was run with 60 Vbeta primers and 13 Jbeta primers. TCRdb's table, derived via immunoSEQ multiplex PCR, lists solely in-frame clones and lacks some. Of roughly 100,000 clones in the sample, more than 75% were seen once. Sequencing used PBMCs. The source is a woman in her late teens or twenties in good health and CMV-seropositive. This chain connects TRBV10-2 to TRBJ2-7; tentatively, D is TRBD2 (6 bases). The CDR3 nucleotides are TGCGCCAGCAGTGATTCCGCACTAGCAGGGGAGCAGTACTTC. It encodes CASSDSALAGEQYF.